These T cell receptor beta chains were read from a single sample in a study of blood T cell repertoires in COVID-19. The table came from immunoSEQ multiplex PCR; TCRdb's copy has only in-frame clones and leaves some out. The sample shows approximately 300,000 clones, about nine tenths of them seen only once. Material for sequencing was PBMCs or T cells enriched from blood (not recorded which). These receptors all stem from a man aged 55 to 70 who had recovered from COVID-19. Both conserved end residues are part of each CDR3. Each record gives: V gene, J gene, CDR3 protein.

v_call: TRBV7-2
j_call: TRBJ2-7
cdr3_aa: CASSLGRRGAQDEQYF

v_call: TRBV5-6
j_call: TRBJ2-2
cdr3_aa: CASSLGWGPNTGELFF

v_call: TRBV7-8
j_call: TRBJ1-1
cdr3_aa: CASLESPTRQGARTEAFF

v_call: TRBV3-1/TRBV3-2
j_call: TRBJ1-2
cdr3_aa: CASSQDLSDTSAYGYTF

v_call: TRBV28
j_call: TRBJ1-3
cdr3_aa: CASTRRGGAGNTIYF

v_call: TRBV4-3
j_call: TRBJ2-1
cdr3_aa: CASSQDIGGMSYNEQFF

v_call: TRBV2
j_call: TRBJ1-5
cdr3_aa: CASSGQYSNQPQHF

v_call: TRBV30
j_call: TRBJ2-1
cdr3_aa: CAWSDIRNEQFF

v_call: TRBV9
j_call: TRBJ2-1
cdr3_aa: CASSAWTSGNNEQFF

v_call: TRBV5-4
j_call: TRBJ2-5
cdr3_aa: CASTRGETGQETQYF

v_call: TRBV2
j_call: TRBJ2-7
cdr3_aa: CASREDRVRFDEQYF

v_call: TRBV11-2
j_call: TRBJ2-4
cdr3_aa: CASSRTSGAKNIQYF

v_call: TRBV3-1/TRBV3-2
j_call: TRBJ2-3
cdr3_aa: CASSRGQGGDTQYF

v_call: TRBV7-2
j_call: TRBJ1-2
cdr3_aa: CASSLLGQGYTF

v_call: TRBV19
j_call: TRBJ1-5
cdr3_aa: CASSRDGTPNQPQHF

v_call: TRBV11-2
j_call: TRBJ1-4
cdr3_aa: CASSLGVDRVGEKLFF

v_call: TRBV10-2
j_call: TRBJ1-5
cdr3_aa: CASSDRAVTGNQPQHF